What follows describes a single TCR beta chain. The sample is drawn from a study of blood T cells in healthy people across ages. Study information: Every two T cells gave about one barcoded beta molecule via template switching.

Trimming pared 6 bases from V and 8 bases from J, leaving 10 bases between. Germline assignment: CDR1 DFQATT and CDR2 SNEGSKA (reference sequence). The CDR3 contains 10 residues. Primed by a sample-barcoded 5' primer and a J-beta primer mix, a second PCR proceeded for roughly 6 to 12 cycles. Template switching added a 12-random-nucleotide identifier to every cDNA molecule. CDR3-containing paired-end reads numbered at least 3 million in each sample. MiXCR was run by TCRdb on the 5' RACE reads, yielding one entry per CDR3 protein. The sample consists of about 970,000 distinct CDR3 sequences, just over 50% of them appearing once.

The sample taken for sequencing was blood. This receptor was taken from a woman aged 55-75 years in good health. The V call is TRBV20-1, the J call TRBJ1-2; D gene uncertain. DNA for the CDR3: TGCAGTGCCCCGGACGAAGGCTACACCTTC. Its protein is CSAPDEGYTF.